The clone carrying this T cell receptor (beta chain) was counted between two and nine times. V dropped 5 bases and J dropped 10 bases, with 14 bases sitting between them. Germline assignment: CDR1 DFQATT and CDR2 SNEGSKA (reference sequence). The CDR3 is made up of 11 amino acids. Treatment indicated: oral pan-JAK inhibitor, 5-10 mg twice daily. cDNA reverse transcribed from extracted RNA served as the sequencing template. The protocol was immunoSEQ multiplex PCR, while the TCRdb copy is restricted to in-frame clones and leaves out a portion. Of some 240,000 clones listed, more than 45% were seen once; the top ten hold roughly 1.6%. The sample comes from a study of CD8+ T cells in alopecia areata.

The origin of this receptor is a human donor with alopecia areata. This specimen was CD4+ T cells sorted from blood, taken at week 4, from a patient treated with tofacitinib. The V and J genes are TRBV20-1 and TRBJ1-1; D is unresolved. The DNA of the CDR3 is TGCAGTGCTCAGTTTCGAGGATCAGCTTTCTTT. This encodes CSAQFRGSAFF.